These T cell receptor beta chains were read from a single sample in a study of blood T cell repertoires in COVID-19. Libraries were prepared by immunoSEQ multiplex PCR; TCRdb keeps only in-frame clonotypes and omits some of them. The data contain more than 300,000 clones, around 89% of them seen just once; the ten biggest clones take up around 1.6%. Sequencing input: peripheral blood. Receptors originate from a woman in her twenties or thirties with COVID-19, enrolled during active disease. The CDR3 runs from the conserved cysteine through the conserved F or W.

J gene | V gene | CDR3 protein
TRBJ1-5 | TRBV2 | CASTPRGAWNQPQHF
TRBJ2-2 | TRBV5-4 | CASSRQGRGGTGELFF
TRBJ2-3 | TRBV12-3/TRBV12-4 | CASRQWRADTQYF
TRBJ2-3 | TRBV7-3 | CASSLTRDNSDTQYF
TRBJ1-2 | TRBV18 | CASSPSLDRGRYGYTF
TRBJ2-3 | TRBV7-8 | CASSPRTGSTDTQYF
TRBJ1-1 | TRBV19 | CASRYRGTEAFF
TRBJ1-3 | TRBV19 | CASSPYQGWNTIYF
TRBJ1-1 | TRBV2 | CASSVRGSTEAFF
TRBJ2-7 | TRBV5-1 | CASSRDRDFYEQYF
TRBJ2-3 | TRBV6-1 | CASSEVPGGSTDTQYF
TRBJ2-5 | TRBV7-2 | CASFPSGGVGETQYF
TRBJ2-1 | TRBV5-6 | CASSLTLNYNEQFF
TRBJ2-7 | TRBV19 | CASSPRTSGGASPRYEQYF
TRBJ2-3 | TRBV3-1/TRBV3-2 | CASSPTPSGVITDTQYF
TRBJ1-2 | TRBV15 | CATSALFDVNYGYTF
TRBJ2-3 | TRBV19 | CASSISDTDTQYF
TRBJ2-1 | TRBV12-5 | CASGLASGVYNEQFF
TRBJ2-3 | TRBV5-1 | CASSLGQGRADTQYF
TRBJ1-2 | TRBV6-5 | CASRRSGSVNYGYTF
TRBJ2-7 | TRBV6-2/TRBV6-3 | CASSYTLAGGDLYEQYF
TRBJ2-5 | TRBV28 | CASKLDRVQETQYF
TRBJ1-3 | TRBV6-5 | CASGLGVNSGNTIYF
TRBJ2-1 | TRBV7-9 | CASSMDGTSGAQARYNEQFF
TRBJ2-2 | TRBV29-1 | CSVDTNQGAGELFF
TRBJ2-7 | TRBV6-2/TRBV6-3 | CASSYDVLGLAVSYEQYF
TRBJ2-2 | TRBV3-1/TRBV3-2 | CASSPRSTGELFF
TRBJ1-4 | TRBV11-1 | CASRQSGTGEKLFF